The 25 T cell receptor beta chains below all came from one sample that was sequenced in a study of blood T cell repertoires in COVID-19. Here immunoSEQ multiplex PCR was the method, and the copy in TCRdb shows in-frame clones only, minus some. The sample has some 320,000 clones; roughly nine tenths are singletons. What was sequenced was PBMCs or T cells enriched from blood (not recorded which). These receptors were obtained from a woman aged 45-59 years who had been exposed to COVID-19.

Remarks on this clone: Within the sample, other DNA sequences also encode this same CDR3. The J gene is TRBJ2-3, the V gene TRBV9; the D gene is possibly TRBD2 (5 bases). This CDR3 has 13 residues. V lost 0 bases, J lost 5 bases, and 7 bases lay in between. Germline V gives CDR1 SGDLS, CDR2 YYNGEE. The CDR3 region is CASSVGGRDTQYF. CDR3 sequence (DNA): TGTGCCAGCAGCGTAGGAGGGAGAGATACGCAGTATTTT.

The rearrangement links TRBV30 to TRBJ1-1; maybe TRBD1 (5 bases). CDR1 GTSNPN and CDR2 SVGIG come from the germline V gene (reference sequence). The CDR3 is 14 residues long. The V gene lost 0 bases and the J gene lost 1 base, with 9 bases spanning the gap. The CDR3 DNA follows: TGTGCCTGGAGTGTGAGTCAGGGGAACACTGAAGCTTTCTTT. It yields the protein CAWSVSQGNTEAFF.

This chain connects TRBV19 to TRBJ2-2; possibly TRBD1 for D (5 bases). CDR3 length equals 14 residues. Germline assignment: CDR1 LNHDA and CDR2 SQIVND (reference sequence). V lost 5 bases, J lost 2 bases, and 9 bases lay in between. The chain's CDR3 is CASSGQFNTGELFF. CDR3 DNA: TGTGCCAGTAGTGGACAATTCAACACCGGGGAGCTGTTTTTT.

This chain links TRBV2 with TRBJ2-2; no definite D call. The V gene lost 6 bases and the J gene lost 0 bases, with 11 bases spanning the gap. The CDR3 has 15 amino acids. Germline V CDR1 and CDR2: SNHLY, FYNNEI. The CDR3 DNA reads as TGTGCCAGCAGCACCCTGCCAGCGAACACCGGGGAGCTGTTTTTT. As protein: CASSTLPANTGELFF.

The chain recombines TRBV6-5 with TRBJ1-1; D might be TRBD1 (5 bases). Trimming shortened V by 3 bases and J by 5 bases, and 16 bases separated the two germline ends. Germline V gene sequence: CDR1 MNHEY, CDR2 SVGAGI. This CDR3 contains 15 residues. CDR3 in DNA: TGTGCCAGCAGTTATCCGGAGGGGTGGGGGACTGAAGCTTTCTTT. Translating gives CASSYPEGWGTEAFF.

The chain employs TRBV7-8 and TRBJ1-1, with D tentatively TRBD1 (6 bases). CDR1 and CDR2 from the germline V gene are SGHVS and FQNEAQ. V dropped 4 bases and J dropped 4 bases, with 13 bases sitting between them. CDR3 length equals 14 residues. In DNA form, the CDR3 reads TGTGCCAGCAGCTCTCGGGGGGCGGCCACTGAAGCTTTCTTT. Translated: CASSSRGAATEAFF.

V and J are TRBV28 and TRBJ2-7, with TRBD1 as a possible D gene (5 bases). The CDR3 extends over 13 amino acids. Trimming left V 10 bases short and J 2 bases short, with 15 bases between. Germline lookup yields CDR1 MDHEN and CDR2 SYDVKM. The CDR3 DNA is TGTGCCATCCTGAAAGGGGATACCTACGAGCAGTACTTC. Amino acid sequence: CAILKGDTYEQYF.

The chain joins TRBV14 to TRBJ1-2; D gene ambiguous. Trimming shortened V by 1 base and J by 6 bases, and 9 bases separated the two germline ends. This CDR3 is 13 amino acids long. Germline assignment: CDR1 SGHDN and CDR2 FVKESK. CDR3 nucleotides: TGTGCCAGCAGCCAAGCGGGTGGAGATGGCTACACCTTC. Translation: CASSQAGGDGYTF. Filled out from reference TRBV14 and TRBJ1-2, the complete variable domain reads EAGVTQFPSHSVIEKGQTVTLRCDPISGHDNLYWYRRVMGKEIKFLLHFVKESKQDESGMPNNRFLAERTGGTYSTLKVQPAELEDSGVYFCASSQAGGDGYTFGSGTRLTVV.

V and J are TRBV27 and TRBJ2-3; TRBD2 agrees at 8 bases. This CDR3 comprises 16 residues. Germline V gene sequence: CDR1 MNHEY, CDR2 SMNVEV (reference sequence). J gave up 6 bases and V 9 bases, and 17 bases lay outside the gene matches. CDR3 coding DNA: TGTGCCAGTCCTAAGAAGGGACTAGACGGTTCCGATACGCAGTATTTT. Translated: CASPKKGLDGSDTQYF.

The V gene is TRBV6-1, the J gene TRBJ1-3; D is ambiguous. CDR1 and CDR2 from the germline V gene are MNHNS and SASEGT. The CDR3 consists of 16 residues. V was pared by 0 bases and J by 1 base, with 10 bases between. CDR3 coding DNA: TGTGCCAGCAGTGAAGCTGGACTTGTTTCTGGAAACACCATATATTTT. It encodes CASSEAGLVSGNTIYF.

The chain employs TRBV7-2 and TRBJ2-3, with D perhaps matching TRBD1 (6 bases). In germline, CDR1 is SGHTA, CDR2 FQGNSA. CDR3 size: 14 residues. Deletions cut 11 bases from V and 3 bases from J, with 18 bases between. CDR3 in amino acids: CASSRDIGTDTQYF. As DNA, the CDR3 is TGTGCCTCGTCACGGGACATTGGGACAGATACGCAGTATTTT.

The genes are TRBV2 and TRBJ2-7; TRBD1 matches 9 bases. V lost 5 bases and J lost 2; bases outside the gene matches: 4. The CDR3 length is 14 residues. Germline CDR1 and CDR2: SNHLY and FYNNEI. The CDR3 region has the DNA TGTGCCAGCAGTTTGGGACAGGGAACCTACGAGCAGTACTTC. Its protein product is CASSLGQGTYEQYF. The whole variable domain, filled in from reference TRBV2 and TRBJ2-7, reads EPEVTQTPSHQVTQMGQEVILRCVPISNHLYFYWYRQILGQKVEFLVSFYNNEISEKSEIFDDQFSVERPDGSNFTLKIRSTKLEDSAMYFCASSLGQGTYEQYFGPGTRLTVT.

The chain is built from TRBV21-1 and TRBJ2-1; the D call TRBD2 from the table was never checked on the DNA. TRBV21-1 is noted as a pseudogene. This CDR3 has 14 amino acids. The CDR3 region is CASIARLTYNEQFF. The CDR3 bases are TGTGCCAGCATAGCACGACTAACCTACAATGAGCAGTTCTTC.

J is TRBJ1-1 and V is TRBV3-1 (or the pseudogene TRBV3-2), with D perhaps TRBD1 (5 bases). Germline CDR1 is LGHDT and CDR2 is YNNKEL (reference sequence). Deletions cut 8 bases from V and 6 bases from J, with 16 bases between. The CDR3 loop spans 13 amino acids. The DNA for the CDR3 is TGTGCCAGCGGGGGACGGGGGGTACCTGAAGCTTTCTTT. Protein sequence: CASGGRGVPEAFF.

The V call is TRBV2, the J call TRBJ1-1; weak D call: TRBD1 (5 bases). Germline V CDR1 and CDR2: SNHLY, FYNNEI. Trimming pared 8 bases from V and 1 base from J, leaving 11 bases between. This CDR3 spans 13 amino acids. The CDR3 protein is CASGSRGNTEAFF. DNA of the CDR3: TGTGCCAGCGGATCAAGGGGGAACACTGAAGCTTTCTTT.

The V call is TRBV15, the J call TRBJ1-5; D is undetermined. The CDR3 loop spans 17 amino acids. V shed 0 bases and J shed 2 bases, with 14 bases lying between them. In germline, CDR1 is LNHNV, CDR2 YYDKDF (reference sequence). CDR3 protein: CATSRDLAPPGNQPQHF. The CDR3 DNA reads TGTGCCACCAGCAGAGATCTTGCCCCACCGGGCAATCAGCCCCAGCATTTT.

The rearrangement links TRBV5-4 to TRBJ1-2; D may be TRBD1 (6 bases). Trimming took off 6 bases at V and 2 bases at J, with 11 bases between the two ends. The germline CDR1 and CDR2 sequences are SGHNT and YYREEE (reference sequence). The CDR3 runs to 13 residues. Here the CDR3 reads CASTHRANYGYTF. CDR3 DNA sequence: TGTGCCAGCACACACAGGGCAAACTATGGCTACACCTTC. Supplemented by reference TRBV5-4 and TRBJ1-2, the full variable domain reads ETGVTQSPTHLIKTRGQQVTLRCSSQSGHNTVSWYQQALGQGPQFIFQYYREEENGRGNFPPRFSGLQFPNYSSELNVNALELDDSALYLCASTHRANYGYTFGSGTRLTVV.

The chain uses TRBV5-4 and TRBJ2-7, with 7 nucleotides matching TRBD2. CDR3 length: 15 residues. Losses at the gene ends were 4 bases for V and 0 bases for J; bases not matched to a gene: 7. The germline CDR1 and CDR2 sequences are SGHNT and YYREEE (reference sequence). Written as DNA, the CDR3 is TGTGCCAGCAGCAGGTCAGGGAGGGGCTCCTACGAGCAGTACTTC. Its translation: CASSRSGRGSYEQYF.

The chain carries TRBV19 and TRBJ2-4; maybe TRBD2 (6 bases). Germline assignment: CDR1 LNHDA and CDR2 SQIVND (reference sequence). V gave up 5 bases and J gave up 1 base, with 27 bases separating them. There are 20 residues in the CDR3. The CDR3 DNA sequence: TGTGCCAGTAGTCAAAGGGGTATCTCGGGGGTGGGGTTGGCCAAAAACATTCAGTACTTC. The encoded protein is CASSQRGISGVGLAKNIQYF.

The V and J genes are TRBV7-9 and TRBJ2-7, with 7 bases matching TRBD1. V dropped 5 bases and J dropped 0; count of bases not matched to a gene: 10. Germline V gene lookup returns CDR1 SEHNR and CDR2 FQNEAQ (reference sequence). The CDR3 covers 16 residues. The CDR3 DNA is TGTGCCAGCAGCACCCCCAGGGGGATAATCTCCTACGAGCAGTACTTC. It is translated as CASSTPRGIISYEQYF.

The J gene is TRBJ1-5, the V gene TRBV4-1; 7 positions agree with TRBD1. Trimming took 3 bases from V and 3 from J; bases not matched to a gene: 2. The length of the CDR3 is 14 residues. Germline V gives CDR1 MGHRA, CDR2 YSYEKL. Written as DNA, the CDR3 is TGCGCCAGCAGCCATCAGGGGGTCAATCAGCCCCAGCATTTT. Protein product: CASSHQGVNQPQHF.

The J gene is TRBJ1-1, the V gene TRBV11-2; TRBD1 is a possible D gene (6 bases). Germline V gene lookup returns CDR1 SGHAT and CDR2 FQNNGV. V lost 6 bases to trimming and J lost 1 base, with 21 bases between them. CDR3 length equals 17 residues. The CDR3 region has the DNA TGTGCCAGCAGGAAACCGGGGGGGCTTGGATCGAACACTGAAGCTTTCTTT. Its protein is CASRKPGGLGSNTEAFF.

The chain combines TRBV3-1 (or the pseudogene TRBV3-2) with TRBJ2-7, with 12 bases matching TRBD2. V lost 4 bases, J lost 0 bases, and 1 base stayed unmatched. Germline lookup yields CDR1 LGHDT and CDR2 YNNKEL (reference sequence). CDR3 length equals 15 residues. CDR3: CASSPTSGGSYEQYF. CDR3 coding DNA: TGTGCCAGCAGCCCGACTAGCGGGGGCTCCTACGAGCAGTACTTC.

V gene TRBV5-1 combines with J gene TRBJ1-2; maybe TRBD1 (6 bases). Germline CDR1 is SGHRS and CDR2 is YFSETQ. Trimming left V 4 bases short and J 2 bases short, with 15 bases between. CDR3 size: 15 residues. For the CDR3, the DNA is TGCGCCAGCAGCGACCCGGGACAAGGCAACTATGGCTACACCTTC. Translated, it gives CASSDPGQGNYGYTF.

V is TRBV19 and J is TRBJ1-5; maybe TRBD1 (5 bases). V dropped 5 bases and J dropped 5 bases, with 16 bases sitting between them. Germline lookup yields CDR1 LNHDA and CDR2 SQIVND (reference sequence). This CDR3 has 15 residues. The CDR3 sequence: CASSLRTGGDQPQHF. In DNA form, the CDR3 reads TGTGCCAGTAGTTTAAGGACGGGGGGAGATCAGCCCCAGCATTTT.